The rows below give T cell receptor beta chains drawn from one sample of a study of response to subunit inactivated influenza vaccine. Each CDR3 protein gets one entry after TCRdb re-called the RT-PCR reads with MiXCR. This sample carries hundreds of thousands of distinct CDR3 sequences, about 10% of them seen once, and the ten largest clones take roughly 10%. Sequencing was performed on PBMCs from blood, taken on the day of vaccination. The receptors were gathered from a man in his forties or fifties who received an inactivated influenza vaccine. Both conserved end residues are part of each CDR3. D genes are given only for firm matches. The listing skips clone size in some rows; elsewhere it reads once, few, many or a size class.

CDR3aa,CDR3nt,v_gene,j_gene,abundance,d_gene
CATSRDRRSAGYESSYNEQFF,TGTGCCACCAGCAGAGATAGGCGGTCAGCCGGTTATGAGAGCTCCTACAATGAGCAGTTCTTC,TRBV15,TRBJ2-1,NA,NA
CASSLVRDSDNEQFF,TGTGCCAGCAGCTTAGTAAGGGATTCGGACAATGAGCAGTTCTTC,TRBV7-2,TRBJ2-1,few,NA
CASSLTGRKNIQYF,TGTGCCAGCAGCTTAACAGGCCGCAAAAACATTCAGTACTTC,TRBV7-2,TRBJ2-4,NA,NA
CASTSRGGREVGANVLTF,TGTGCCAGTACCTCGAGAGGCGGCAGGGAAGTTGGGGCCAACGTCCTGACTTTC,TRBV19,TRBJ2-6,NA,NA
CASSYDQGTDTQYF,TGCGCCAGCAGCTACGATCAGGGGACAGATACGCAGTATTTT,TRBV5-1,TRBJ2-3,many,NA
CASSLFVSISNEQFF,TGTGCCAGCAGCTTATTCGTTAGTATCTCTAATGAGCAGTTCTTC,TRBV7-2,TRBJ2-1,few,NA
CASSLQGARETQYF,TGTGCCAGCAGTTTGCAGGGGGCGCGGGAGACCCAGTACTTC,TRBV27,TRBJ2-5,many,TRBD1
CASSLWTRRDEQYF,TGTGCCAGCAGTTTATGGACTAGAAGGGACGAGCAGTACTTC,TRBV28,TRBJ2-7,NA,NA
CASSQAPPPDEQFF,TGCGCCAGCAGCCAAGCCCCCCCGCCTGATGAGCAGTTCTTC,TRBV4-1,TRBJ2-1,NA,NA
CASSSSGGGSRTDTQYF,TGTGCCAGCAGCTCCTCGGGCGGCGGGAGCCGCACAGATACGCAGTATTTT,TRBV9,TRBJ2-3,NA,TRBD2
CASSSTSGANTGELFF,TGTGCCAGCAGCTCGACTAGCGGAGCGAACACCGGGGAGCTGTTTTTT,TRBV5-5,TRBJ2-2,few,TRBD2
CASSQNPGQGSSSEQFF,TGTGCCAGCAGCCAAAACCCCGGGCAGGGGAGCAGTTCGGAGCAGTTCTTC,TRBV4-2,TRBJ2-1,few,NA
CASSFWGNGGEQYF,TGTGCCAGCAGTTTTTGGGGTAACGGGGGCGAGCAGTACTTC,TRBV12-3/TRBV12-4,TRBJ2-7,few,NA
CASSLVIRNTGELFF,TGTGCCAGCAGCTTAGTAATTCGGAACACCGGGGAGCTGTTTTTT,TRBV7-2,TRBJ2-2,few,NA
CASSRQSEETQYF,TGCGCCAGCAGCCGCCAGAGTGAAGAGACCCAGTACTTC,TRBV5-1,TRBJ2-5,NA,NA
CASSSGAGTYEQYF,TGTGCCAGCAGCTCTGGGGCTGGGACCTACGAGCAGTACTTC,TRBV7-9,TRBJ2-7,NA,NA
CASSLTGTGGTETQYF,TGTGCCAGCAGCTTAACAGGGACAGGGGGCACGGAGACCCAGTACTTC,TRBV7-3,TRBJ2-5,NA,TRBD1
CASRLRQGLETQYF,TGTGCCAGCAGACTCCGACAGGGGCTGGAGACCCAGTACTTC,TRBV12-3/TRBV12-4,TRBJ2-5,many,TRBD1
CASSLYGANVLTF,TGTGCCAGCAGTTTATATGGGGCCAACGTCCTGACTTTC,TRBV12-3/TRBV12-4,TRBJ2-6,many,NA
CASSQWMGQGIPYEQYF,TGTGCCAGCAGCCAATGGATGGGACAGGGCATACCCTACGAGCAGTACTTC,TRBV16,TRBJ2-7,few,TRBD1
CASSSLTSGSYGSYEQYF,TGTGCCAGCAGCTCACTGACTAGCGGGAGCTACGGGTCCTACGAGCAGTACTTC,TRBV11-1,TRBJ2-7,few,TRBD2
CSAGQGSYNEQFF,TGCAGCGCTGGACAGGGATCCTACAATGAGCAGTTCTTC,TRBV29-1,TRBJ2-1,few,TRBD1
CASSLWPQGLAGQETQYF,TGCGCCAGCAGCTTGTGGCCCCAAGGACTAGCGGGGCAAGAGACCCAGTACTTC,TRBV5-1,TRBJ2-5,NA,TRBD2
CASSLAGGPGSIQYF,TGTGCCAGCAGCTTAGCAGGGGGGCCGGGGAGCATTCAGTACTTC,TRBV7-2,TRBJ2-4,NA,NA
CASSLAGRASYEQYF,TGTGCCAGCAGCTTAGCAGGGCGAGCGTCCTACGAGCAGTACTTC,TRBV7-2,TRBJ2-7,few,NA
CASSTRTGSNNEQFF,TGCGCCAGCAGCACCCGGACAGGGTCCAACAATGAGCAGTTCTTC,TRBV5-1,TRBJ2-1,many,TRBD1
CSAGDGNSPLHF,TGCAGTGCTGGGGATGGTAATTCACCCCTCCACTTT,TRBV20-1,TRBJ1-6,NA,NA
CASRTSGRGYEQFF,TGTGCCAGCAGGACTAGCGGGAGAGGTTATGAGCAGTTCTTC,TRBV6-1,TRBJ2-1,many,TRBD2
CASSKSKNSYEQYF,TGTGCCAGCAGTAAATCCAAGAACTCCTACGAGCAGTACTTC,TRBV28,TRBJ2-7,few,NA
CSAPPAGAYEQYF,TGCAGTGCACCCCCGGCGGGGGCCTACGAGCAGTACTTC,TRBV20-1,TRBJ2-7,NA,TRBD2
CASSQDRDLAKNIQYF,TGTGCCAGCAGCCAAGATAGGGACCTAGCCAAAAACATTCAGTACTTC,TRBV14,TRBJ2-4,few,NA
CASSLPSRGGTDTQYF,TGCGCCAGCAGCTTGCCATCCCGGGGGGGCACAGATACGCAGTATTTT,TRBV5-1,TRBJ2-3,few,TRBD2
CASSNSFQPQHF,TGTGCCAGCAGCAACTCCTTTCAGCCCCAGCATTTT,TRBV6-2/TRBV6-3,TRBJ1-5,few,NA
CASSRGQGVSGTDTQYF,TGCGCCAGCAGCAGGGGACAGGGGGTCTCTGGCACAGATACGCAGTATTTT,TRBV5-1,TRBJ2-3,few,TRBD1
CASRALRDSYEQYF,TGTGCCAGCAGAGCACTCAGGGACTCCTACGAGCAGTACTTC,TRBV6-1,TRBJ2-7,few,NA
CSARDRGTVEAFF,TGCAGTGCTAGAGATCGCGGGACGGTTGAAGCTTTCTTT,TRBV20-1,TRBJ1-1,few,NA
CASSYSNRQYF,TGTGCCAGCAGTTACTCGAATAGGCAGTACTTC,TRBV6-5,TRBJ2-7,NA,NA
CATSDPRGAGNIQYF,TGTGCCACCAGTGATCCTAGGGGGGCTGGAAACATTCAGTACTTC,TRBV24-1,TRBJ2-4,few,NA
CASSHGFKRRGNTGELFF,TGCGCCAGCAGCCACGGCTTCAAGCGGAGAGGGAACACCGGGGAGCTGTTTTTT,TRBV4-3,TRBJ2-2,few,NA
CASSREFSNQPQHF,TGTGCCAGCTCGCGGGAATTTAGCAATCAGCCCCAGCATTTT,TRBV5-5,TRBJ1-5,few,NA
CAIRGTLHAGELFF,TGTGCCATCAGAGGGACCCTTCACGCCGGGGAGCTGTTTTTT,TRBV10-3,TRBJ2-2,NA,NA